What follows are 15 T cell receptor beta chains derived from one specimen sequenced in a study of T cell repertoires in aging, cancer and after chemotherapy. TCR beta rearrangements were amplified from peripheral blood genomic DNA. TRB rearrangements spanning V, D and J were amplified using mixed TRB-A/B primers. TCRdb passed the multiplex PCR reads through MiXCR, listing each CDR3 protein once. The sample contains about 5,200 distinct CDR3 sequences, approximately 29% of which appear only once. Material: blood. All receptors derive from a human donor in good health.

This clonotype showed up just once. The genes are TRBV11-2 and TRBJ2-7; TRBD1 matches 7 bases. The CDR3 is 15 residues long. V lost 5 bases and J lost 6; bases outside the gene matches: 13. Germline lookup yields CDR1 SGHAT and CDR2 FQNNGV. The CDR3 spells CASSPRTGASLEQYF. For the CDR3, the DNA is TGTGCCAGCAGCCCCCGCACAGGGGCCTCCCTCGAGCAGTACTTC.

This chain connects TRBV6-4 to TRBJ2-1, with unresolved D. Germline V CDR1 and CDR2: MRHNA, SNTAGT. V was trimmed by 3 bases and J by 4 bases, leaving 10 bases between them. The CDR3 contains 14 residues. The CDR3 protein is CASSEYYGYNEQFF. For the CDR3, the DNA is TGTGCCAGCAGTGAATATTATGGGTACAATGAGCAGTTCTTC.

By proportion, this clonotype is large. The chain combines TRBV19 with TRBJ2-3; D remains ambiguous. With 3 bases removed from V and 4 bases from J, the gap between germline ends came to 5 bases. The CDR3 runs 12 residues. Looked up from germline, CDR1 is LNHDA and CDR2 is SQIVND (reference sequence). The CDR3 region is CASSIDADTQYF. DNA for the CDR3: TGTGCCAGTAGTATCGACGCAGATACGCAGTATTTT.

In its sample, this clonotype ranks as large. J is TRBJ2-3 and V is TRBV29-1; D is ambiguous. Trimming left V 5 bases short and J 5 bases short, with 5 bases between. Germline-derived CDR1 and CDR2 are SQVTM and ANQGSEA. This CDR3 region has 10 residues. The CDR3 loop reads CSVRQDTQYF. CDR3 coding DNA: TGCAGCGTTCGTCAAGATACGCAGTATTTT.

V gene TRBV20-1 combines with J gene TRBJ2-7, with a possible D match to TRBD2 (6 bases). Germline CDR1 DFQATT, CDR2 SNEGSKA (reference sequence). The CDR3 is made up of 13 amino acids. With 6 bases removed from V and 5 bases from J, the gap between germline ends came to 17 bases. CDR3 DNA sequence: TGCAGTGCCCGCGGGGACCCAGGCGACGAGCAGTACTTC. Protein product: CSARGDPGDEQYF.

V is TRBV6-2 or TRBV6-3 and J is TRBJ2-7; the D is unclear. The germline CDR1 and CDR2 sequences are MNHEY and SVGEGT. The CDR3 is made up of 15 amino acids. V lost 8 bases and J lost 2, with 19 bases in between. CDR3 in amino acids: CASAHPGESPYEQYF. CDR3 sequence (DNA): TGTGCCAGCGCCCACCCCGGAGAGTCCCCCTACGAGCAGTACTTC.

This sequence joins TRBV6-2 or TRBV6-3 and TRBJ2-7; D is uncertain. Germline CDR1 reads MNHEY; CDR2 reads SVGEGT. The V gene lost 7 bases and the J gene lost 2 bases, with 18 bases spanning the gap. This CDR3 region has 15 residues. CDR3 sequence reads: CASTHPGESPYEQYF. Written as DNA, the CDR3 is TGTGCCAGCACCCACCCCGGAGAGTCCCCCTACGAGCAGTACTTC.

This clonotype is classed as medium-sized. The V and J genes are TRBV29-1 and TRBJ1-5; the D gene is possibly TRBD1 (5 bases). CDR3 length: 13 amino acids. Germline lookup yields CDR1 SQVTM and CDR2 ANQGSEA. V shed 4 bases and J shed 1 base, with 8 bases lying between them. In DNA form, the CDR3 reads TGCAGCGTTGGGGGGGGAAGCAATCAGCCCCAGCATTTT. This translates into CSVGGGSNQPQHF.

Relative to its sample, this clonotype is medium-sized. The chain recombines TRBV5-5 with TRBJ1-4; D unresolved. Trimming stripped 4 bases from V and 7 bases from J, with 17 bases between. The CDR3 has 15 residues. CDR1 and CDR2 from the germline V gene are SGHKS and YYEKEE (reference sequence). In DNA, the CDR3 is TGTGCCAGCAGCCCTCCGACCCTCCGGTTTGAAAAACTGTTTTTT. This gives the protein CASSPPTLRFEKLFF.

This clonotype qualifies as medium-sized. The chain combines TRBV15 with TRBJ1-6, with D possibly being TRBD1 (5 bases). The CDR3 sequence is 16 residues long. Germline loops: CDR1 LNHNV, CDR2 YYDKDF (reference sequence). The V end was cut by 0 bases, the J end by 8 bases, with 14 bases between. The CDR3 coding sequence is TGTGCCACCAGCAGAGATCGCGGGGGTGGGGATTCACCCCTCCACTTT. This gives the protein CATSRDRGGGDSPLHF.

This clonotype is classed as medium-sized (0.01 to 0.1%). The V call is TRBV13, the J call TRBJ2-2; no clear D gene. The V and J ends lost 1 base and 4 bases respectively, with 4 bases between them. In germline, CDR1 is PRHDT, CDR2 FYEKMQ (reference sequence). This CDR3 comprises 13 residues. The CDR3 here is CASSLDITGELFF. CDR3 in DNA: TGTGCCAGCAGCTTAGATATCACCGGGGAGCTGTTTTTT.

The chain joins TRBV5-6 to TRBJ2-7; D not resolved. Germline CDR1 SGHDT, CDR2 YYEEEE. The V end lost 1 base, the J end lost 1 base, and 9 bases lay between the germline ends. The CDR3 sequence is 14 residues long. The CDR3 bases are TGTGCCAGCAGCTTGAAGCACAGATCCTACGAGCAGTACTTC. This translates into CASSLKHRSYEQYF.

V gene TRBV29-1 combines with J gene TRBJ2-7, with D perhaps TRBD2 (6 bases). Trimming removed 7 bases from V and 0 bases from J, with 13 bases in between. The length of the CDR3 is 13 residues. Germline assignment: CDR1 SQVTM and CDR2 ANQGSEA. The CDR3 region is CSASGTDSYEQYF. CDR3 sequence (DNA): TGCAGCGCCTCCGGGACTGACTCCTACGAGCAGTACTTC.

The rearrangement links TRBV6-5 to TRBJ2-7; the D gene is possibly TRBD1 (5 bases). This CDR3 spans 15 amino acids. V gave up 2 bases and J gave up 0 bases, with 11 bases separating them. Germline V gives CDR1 MNHEY, CDR2 SVGAGI. CDR3: CASSYGASSSYEQYF. Here the CDR3 DNA reads TGTGCCAGCAGTTACGGGGCCTCGAGCTCCTACGAGCAGTACTTC.

V is TRBV5-5 and J is TRBJ2-7; 8 bases line up with TRBD2. Germline CDR1 reads SGHKS; CDR2 reads YYEKEE (reference sequence). After removal of 4 bases from V and 5 bases from J, the junction contained 11 bases not matched to a gene. The CDR3 is made up of 15 amino acids. CDR3 coding DNA: TGTGCCAGCAGCCCGTTAGCGGGACTTTTTGACGAGCAGTACTTC. Amino acids: CASSPLAGLFDEQYF.